This TCR beta chain was sequenced for a study of regulatory T cells in long-lasting Graves disease. Time point in this sample: newly diagnosed GD, antithyroid drugs for less than 3 months. The TCR library used RNA extracted from PBMCs. General study results and limits: Among persistent patients, a larger number of public clonotypes were shared (around 2,700) than among newly diagnosed patients (about 950).

The CDR3 runs to 11 residues. Germline V gene sequence: CDR1 SQVTM, CDR2 ANQGSEA. V lost 6 bases to trimming and J lost 7 bases, with 13 bases between them. According to the study, TCR beta libraries were built with iRepertoire HTBI primers and CDR3-region Arm-PCR. How the authors handled the data: Overall, samples carried approximately 56 TRBV and 13 to 15 TRBJ segments. Using its own MiXCR run on the multiplex PCR reads, TCRdb lists one record per CDR3 protein. None of the V and J calls come from the authors' own analysis; TCRdb made them. The sample shows 450,000 to 700,000 distinct CDR3 sequences, roughly 13% of them seen only once. This clonotype was counted ten times or more. Its specificity is not known. The sample was also linked to a second study, of T cells in Graves' hyperthyroidism and ophthalmopathy.

This clonotype was sampled from a man younger than 40 with Graves disease. The material was peripheral blood mononuclear cells (PBMCs), obtained at new diagnosis, from a patient treated with antithyroid drugs. The chain recombines TRBV29-1 with TRBJ2-7, with D perhaps TRBD1 (5 bases). The CDR3: CSVQQVREQYF. As DNA, the CDR3 is TGCAGCGTGCAACAGGTGAGGGAGCAGTACTTC.